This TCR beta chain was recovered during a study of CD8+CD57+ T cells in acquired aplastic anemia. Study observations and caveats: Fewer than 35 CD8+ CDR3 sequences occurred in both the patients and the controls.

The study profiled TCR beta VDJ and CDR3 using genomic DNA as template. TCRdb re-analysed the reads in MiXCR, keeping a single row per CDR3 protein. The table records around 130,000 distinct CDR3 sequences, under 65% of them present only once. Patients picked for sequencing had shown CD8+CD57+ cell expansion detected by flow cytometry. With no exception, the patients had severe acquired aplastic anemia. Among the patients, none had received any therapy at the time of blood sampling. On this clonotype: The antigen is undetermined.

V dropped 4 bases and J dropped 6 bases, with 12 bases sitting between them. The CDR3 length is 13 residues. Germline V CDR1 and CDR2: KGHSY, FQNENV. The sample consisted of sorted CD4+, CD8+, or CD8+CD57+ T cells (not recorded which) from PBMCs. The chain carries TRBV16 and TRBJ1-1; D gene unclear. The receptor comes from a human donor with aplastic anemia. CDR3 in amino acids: CASSPTVPPEAFF. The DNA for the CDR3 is TGTGCCAGCAGCCCGACCGTCCCCCCTGAAGCTTTCTTT.